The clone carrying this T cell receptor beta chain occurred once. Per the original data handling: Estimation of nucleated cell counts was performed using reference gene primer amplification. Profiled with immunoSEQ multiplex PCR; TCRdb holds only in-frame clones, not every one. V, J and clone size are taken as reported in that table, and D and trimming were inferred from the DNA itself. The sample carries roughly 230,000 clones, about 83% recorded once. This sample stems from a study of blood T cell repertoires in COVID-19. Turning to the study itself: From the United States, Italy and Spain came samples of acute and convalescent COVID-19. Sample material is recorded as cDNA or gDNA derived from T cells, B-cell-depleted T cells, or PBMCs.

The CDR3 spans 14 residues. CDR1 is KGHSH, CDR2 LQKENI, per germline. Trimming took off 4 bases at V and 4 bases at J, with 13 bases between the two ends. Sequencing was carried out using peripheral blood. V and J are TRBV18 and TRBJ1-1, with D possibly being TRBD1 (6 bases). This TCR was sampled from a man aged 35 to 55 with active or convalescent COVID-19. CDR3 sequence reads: CASSQGEVGTEAFF. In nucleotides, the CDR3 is TGTGCCAGCTCACAGGGGGAAGTTGGCACTGAAGCTTTCTTT. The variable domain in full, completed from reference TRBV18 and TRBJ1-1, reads NAGVMQNPRHLVRRRGQEARLRCSPMKGHSHVYWYRQLPEEGLKFMVYLQKENIIDESGMPKERFSAEFPKEGPSILRIQQVVRGDSAAYFCASSQGEVGTEAFFGQGTRLTVV.